A selection of T cell receptor beta chains follows, all from one sample in a study of blood T cell repertoires in COVID-19. Sequencing used immunoSEQ multiplex PCR; TCRdb keeps in-frame clones, though not all of them. Of around 150,000 clones listed, roughly 80% are singletons. The source material was PBMCs or T cells enriched from blood (not recorded which). These receptors were obtained from a woman aged 55-70 years who had recovered from COVID-19. Both conserved end residues are trimmed from each CDR3. Fields, in order: V gene, J gene, CDR3 protein.

v_gene: TRBV24-1
j_gene: TRBJ2-1
CDR3aa: ATSEEGQGAPNEQF

v_gene: TRBV7-3
j_gene: TRBJ2-5
CDR3aa: ASSRNAGGQETQY

v_gene: TRBV2
j_gene: TRBJ2-5
CDR3aa: ASNLANGGETQY

v_gene: TRBV18
j_gene: TRBJ2-5
CDR3aa: ASSPPGGRQETQY

v_gene: TRBV12-3/TRBV12-4
j_gene: TRBJ1-1
CDR3aa: ASSRWTGEAF

v_gene: TRBV24-1
j_gene: TRBJ1-2
CDR3aa: ATSETGTGGYGYT

v_gene: TRBV4-1
j_gene: TRBJ2-7
CDR3aa: ASSQEWLADNVYEQY

v_gene: TRBV5-6
j_gene: TRBJ1-2
CDR3aa: ASSFSQGARYGYT

v_gene: TRBV5-1
j_gene: TRBJ2-1
CDR3aa: ASSLDLGNEQF

v_gene: TRBV27
j_gene: TRBJ2-7
CDR3aa: ASSLGNGGDHEQY

v_gene: TRBV5-1
j_gene: TRBJ2-1
CDR3aa: ASRPTGLYNEQF

v_gene: TRBV6-1
j_gene: TRBJ2-7
CDR3aa: ASSDYTGISYEQY

v_gene: TRBV3-1/TRBV3-2
j_gene: TRBJ2-3
CDR3aa: ASSPGSIDTQY

v_gene: TRBV2
j_gene: TRBJ1-6
CDR3aa: ASGQGSSYNSPLH

v_gene: TRBV5-6
j_gene: TRBJ2-3
CDR3aa: ASSLFQGADTQY

v_gene: TRBV3-1/TRBV3-2
j_gene: TRBJ1-6
CDR3aa: ASSVFYNSPLH

v_gene: TRBV12-3/TRBV12-4
j_gene: TRBJ1-5
CDR3aa: ASSLYYQPQH

v_gene: TRBV27
j_gene: TRBJ2-2
CDR3aa: ASRRNRGSTGELF

v_gene: TRBV5-1
j_gene: TRBJ2-7
CDR3aa: ASSLADYYEQY

v_gene: TRBV4-1
j_gene: TRBJ1-2
CDR3aa: ASSQSQGFGGYT

v_gene: TRBV4-1
j_gene: TRBJ2-7
CDR3aa: ASSQDETSGGNTYEQY

v_gene: TRBV5-1
j_gene: TRBJ2-2
CDR3aa: ASSLLSGPNTGELF

v_gene: TRBV27
j_gene: TRBJ1-1
CDR3aa: ASAGLLGGKNTEAF

v_gene: TRBV3-1/TRBV3-2
j_gene: TRBJ2-7
CDR3aa: ASISTTSLGGYEQY

v_gene: TRBV1
j_gene: TRBJ1-1
CDR3aa: TSSQNTLTGDTEAF

v_gene: TRBV5-4
j_gene: TRBJ2-7
CDR3aa: ASSREVSSYEQY

v_gene: TRBV7-3
j_gene: TRBJ2-1
CDR3aa: ASSPSSGSLNEQF

v_gene: TRBV10-3
j_gene: TRBJ2-3
CDR3aa: AIRRGVRTDTQY

v_gene: TRBV13
j_gene: TRBJ1-5
CDR3aa: ASSLAQGRAQAQH

v_gene: TRBV5-1
j_gene: TRBJ2-5
CDR3aa: ASSLLGAEQETQY

v_gene: TRBV11-2
j_gene: TRBJ2-1
CDR3aa: ASSLVRTLRHEQF

v_gene: TRBV12-3/TRBV12-4
j_gene: TRBJ2-1
CDR3aa: ASSKDSYNEQF

v_gene: TRBV5-6
j_gene: TRBJ1-5
CDR3aa: ASSLAGQSNQPQH

v_gene: TRBV7-8
j_gene: TRBJ2-3
CDR3aa: ASSLAGGAFTDTQY

v_gene: TRBV27
j_gene: TRBJ2-3
CDR3aa: ASRRGGRTDTQY

v_gene: TRBV24-1
j_gene: TRBJ2-3
CDR3aa: ATSEGTSGGTADTQY

v_gene: TRBV19
j_gene: TRBJ1-1
CDR3aa: ASSIGMETEAF

v_gene: TRBV4-1
j_gene: TRBJ1-2
CDR3aa: ASSLSTRKSVQGYGYT

v_gene: TRBV14
j_gene: TRBJ1-4
CDR3aa: ASSHTGQGREKLF

v_gene: TRBV5-1
j_gene: TRBJ1-2
CDR3aa: ASSFEGTGVSGSGYT

v_gene: TRBV4-1
j_gene: TRBJ2-3
CDR3aa: ASSRGTVPTDTQY

v_gene: TRBV4-2
j_gene: TRBJ1-1
CDR3aa: ASSPTGREAF

v_gene: TRBV25-1
j_gene: TRBJ1-1
CDR3aa: ASSVSGARAEAF

v_gene: TRBV5-4
j_gene: TRBJ2-5
CDR3aa: ASSVDRQETQY

v_gene: TRBV6-1
j_gene: TRBJ1-6
CDR3aa: ASSETRGQINSPLH

v_gene: TRBV6-5
j_gene: TRBJ2-1
CDR3aa: ASTLYYNEQF

v_gene: TRBV9
j_gene: TRBJ2-1
CDR3aa: ASSAPPEGYNEQF

v_gene: TRBV10-3
j_gene: TRBJ1-1
CDR3aa: AISTPGERGTEAF

v_gene: TRBV11-2
j_gene: TRBJ2-3
CDR3aa: ASSYRGASTDTQY

v_gene: TRBV5-4
j_gene: TRBJ2-1
CDR3aa: ASSLGGALNEQF

v_gene: TRBV28
j_gene: TRBJ2-1
CDR3aa: ASSLSGPYNEQF

v_gene: TRBV19
j_gene: TRBJ1-5
CDR3aa: ASSISVNSNQPQH

v_gene: TRBV9
j_gene: TRBJ2-1
CDR3aa: ASSGFRGYNEQF

v_gene: TRBV15
j_gene: TRBJ2-3
CDR3aa: ATSSKTGLGTDTQY

v_gene: TRBV24-1
j_gene: TRBJ1-5
CDR3aa: ATSAQGGNQPQH

v_gene: TRBV4-1
j_gene: TRBJ2-1
CDR3aa: ASSQDLLAASYNEQF

v_gene: TRBV19
j_gene: TRBJ2-7
CDR3aa: ASSTTGTSLEQY

v_gene: TRBV5-6
j_gene: TRBJ2-7
CDR3aa: ASSLDQGADEQY

v_gene: TRBV19
j_gene: TRBJ1-5
CDR3aa: ASSIGRGRDQH

v_gene: TRBV13
j_gene: TRBJ2-1
CDR3aa: ASSRQGAQGLVSYNEQF